A selection of T cell receptor beta chains follows, all from one sample in a study of cytomegalovirus exposure and HLA in healthy donors. Some clones are missing from TCRdb's copy, which holds only in-frame ones; the method was immunoSEQ multiplex PCR. The table shows a few hundred thousand clones, with about 80% occurring only once. Specimen: PBMCs. Receptor source: a man younger than 35 in good health and CMV-seronegative. CDR3s leave out the opening cysteine and the closing phenylalanine or tryptophan. Fields, in order: clone size, D gene, J gene, CDR3 length, V gene, CDR3 protein. D genes are given only for firm matches. Size values are once, few and many counts, or a class for expanded clones, and some rows have none.

>once|TRBD2|TRBJ2-1|13|TRBV7-2
ASSVTSGSQDEEF
>NA|NA|TRBJ1-2|10|TRBV4-2
ASSQAGYGYT
>few|TRBD1|TRBJ1-1|11|TRBV6-6
ASSRQGDTEAF
>NA|TRBD1|TRBJ1-4|12|TRBV19
ASSFRGLDEKLF
>NA|NA|TRBJ2-7|12|TRBV6-6
ASQLKGMHYEQY
>few|NA|TRBJ1-2|14|TRBV5-6
ASSPLGQFSNYGYT
>once|TRBD1|TRBJ1-4|13|TRBV6-6
ASSYPGQGSEKLF
>NA|NA|TRBJ2-2|14|TRBV2
ASSALLAFDTGELF
>NA|NA|TRBJ2-2|15|TRBV11-3
ASSILRAVSNTGELF
>once|NA|TRBJ2-1|11|TRBV19
ASSIGLYNEQF
>NA|NA|TRBJ1-1|10|TRBV2
ASSEWRTEAF
>NA|TRBD1|NA|13|TRBV25-1
ASSDQGAGSYEQY
>NA|NA|TRBJ1-1|12|TRBV7-2
ASSPQGGGTEAF
>NA|NA|TRBJ2-2|13|TRBV30
AWTEGRVDTGELF
>NA|TRBD1|TRBJ2-2|12|TRBV5-1
ASSFDRDAGELF
>NA|NA|TRBJ1-1|11|TRBV30
AWSPQGITEAF
>few|TRBD1|TRBJ1-5|12|TRBV28
ASSRGTGLQPQH
>NA|NA|TRBJ1-5|13|TRBV4-3
ASSQDTGSNQPQH
>NA|NA|TRBJ2-2|14|TRBV2
ASSKRGGTLTGELF
>NA|TRBD1|TRBJ2-7|13|TRBV11-2
ASSLNRDSSYEQY
>NA|NA|TRBJ2-3|12|TRBV5-6
ASSPSSGTDTQY
>NA|NA|TRBJ2-1|12|TRBV9
ASSVVDFEGEQF
>NA|NA|TRBJ1-1|12|TRBV7-2
ASSLALTRAGAF
>NA|TRBD2|TRBJ2-2|13|TRBV6-6
ASSLAGGDTGELF
>NA|NA|TRBJ1-3|15|TRBV7-9
ASSLRQDGHGGNTIY
>NA|TRBD1|TRBJ2-7|12|TRBV7-9
ASSFPRGPNEQY
>NA|NA|TRBJ2-5|15|TRBV4-2
ASSQGALGGPRETQY
>once|TRBD1|TRBJ2-7|11|TRBV29-1
SVEGQGNYEQY
>once|NA|TRBJ1-1|13|TRBV9
ASSEILGGAAEAF
>once|NA|TRBJ1-1|14|TRBV5-1
ASSFRSTPMNTEAF
>NA|TRBD2|TRBJ2-5|12|TRBV5-5
ASSPGTSQETQY
>NA|NA|TRBJ1-2|14|TRBV4-3
ASSHGPGANEGGYT
>NA|TRBD1|TRBJ1-2|12|TRBV9
ASSEYDRGSGYT
>NA|NA|TRBJ1-3|13|TRBV27
ASRSPTGDGNTIY
>NA|NA|TRBJ2-1|14|TRBV30
AWSPEAGRIYNEQF
>NA|TRBD1|TRBJ1-4|17|TRBV4-2
ASSQDQGQGAVANEKLF
>NA|NA|TRBJ1-2|11|TRBV6-1
ASSDRRVLGYT
>NA|NA|TRBJ2-7|10|TRBV18
ASSPLGDEQY
>NA|TRBD2|TRBJ2-5|15|TRBV7-2
ASSSGLSGSLLETQY
>NA|NA|TRBJ2-3|10|TRBV27
ASSSRADTQY
>NA|TRBD2|TRBJ2-3|15|TRBV10-1
ASSAGLAGSGTDTQY
>NA|NA|TRBJ1-2|12|TRBV6-5
ASSYYGGHYGYT
>NA|TRBD1|TRBJ2-2|13|TRBV7-9
ASSPGQGNTGELF
>NA|NA|TRBJ1-2|12|TRBV18
ASTDGGLNYGYT
>NA|NA|TRBJ1-2|11|TRBV7-2
ASSPMSAYGYT
>once|TRBD2|TRBJ2-1|15|TRBV7-8
ASSFKIGTSRYNEQF
>NA|NA|TRBJ1-2|14|TRBV9
ASSPERRKTNYGYT
>NA|NA|TRBJ1-1|11|TRBV7-6
ASSHRENTEAF
>NA|TRBD2|TRBJ2-1|13|TRBV19
ASRILAGANNEQF
>NA|TRBD2|TRBJ2-1|12|TRBV19
ASSSGGDYNEQF
>NA|NA|TRBJ2-7|13|TRBV27
ASSLFPGQSYEQY
>NA|TRBD1|TRBJ2-1|13|TRBV4-3
ASSQEGGTYNEQF
>few|NA|TRBJ2-3|12|TRBV6-5
ASSLSSSTDTQY
>NA|NA|TRBJ2-7|10|TRBV30
AWSGAAYEQY
>NA|TRBD1|TRBJ1-1|12|TRBV5-1
ASSTGQGNTEAF
>NA|TRBD2|TRBJ2-1|14|TRBV7-2
ASSFRTSGIYNEQF
>few|NA|TRBJ1-1|9|TRBV5-4
ASRHGTEAF
>NA|TRBD1|TRBJ1-3|14|TRBV4-1
ASSPGQGIQGNTIY
>NA|NA|TRBJ2-7|12|TRBV9
ASSVGTETYEQY
>NA|NA|TRBJ2-6|12|TRBV5-6
ASTLRSITNVLT